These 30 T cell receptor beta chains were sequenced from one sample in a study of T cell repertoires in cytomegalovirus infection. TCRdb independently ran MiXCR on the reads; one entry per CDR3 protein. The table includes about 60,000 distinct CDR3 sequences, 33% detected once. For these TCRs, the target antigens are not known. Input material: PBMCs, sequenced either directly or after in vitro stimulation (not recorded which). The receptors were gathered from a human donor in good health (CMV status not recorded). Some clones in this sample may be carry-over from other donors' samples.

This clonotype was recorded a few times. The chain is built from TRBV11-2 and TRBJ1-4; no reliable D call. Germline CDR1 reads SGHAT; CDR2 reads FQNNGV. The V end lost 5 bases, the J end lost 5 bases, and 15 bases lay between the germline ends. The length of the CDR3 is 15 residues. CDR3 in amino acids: CASSPLRRENEKLFF. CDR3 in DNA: TGTGCCAGCAGCCCACTACGACGTGAAAATGAAAAACTGTTTTTT.

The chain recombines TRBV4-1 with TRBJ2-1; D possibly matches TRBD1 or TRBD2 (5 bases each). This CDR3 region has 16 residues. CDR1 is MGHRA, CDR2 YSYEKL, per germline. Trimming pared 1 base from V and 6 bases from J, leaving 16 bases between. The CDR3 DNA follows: TGCGCCAGCAGCCAAGGAACTCGGGACGCCTTCAATGAGCAGTTCTTC. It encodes CASSQGTRDAFNEQFF.

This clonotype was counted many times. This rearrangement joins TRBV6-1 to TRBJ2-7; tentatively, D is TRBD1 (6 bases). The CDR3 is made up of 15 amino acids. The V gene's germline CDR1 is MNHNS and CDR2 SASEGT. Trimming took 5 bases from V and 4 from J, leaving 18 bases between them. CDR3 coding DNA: TGTGCCAGCAGTCTGCACAGGGTAGTACTTTACGAGCAGTACTTC. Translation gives CASSLHRVVLYEQYF.

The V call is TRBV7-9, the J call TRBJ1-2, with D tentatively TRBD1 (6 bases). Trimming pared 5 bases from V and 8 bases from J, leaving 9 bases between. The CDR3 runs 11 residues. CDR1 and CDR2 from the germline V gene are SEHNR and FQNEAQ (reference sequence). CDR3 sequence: CASSQGQGYTF. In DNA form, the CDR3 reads TGTGCCAGCAGCCAGGGACAAGGCTACACCTTC.

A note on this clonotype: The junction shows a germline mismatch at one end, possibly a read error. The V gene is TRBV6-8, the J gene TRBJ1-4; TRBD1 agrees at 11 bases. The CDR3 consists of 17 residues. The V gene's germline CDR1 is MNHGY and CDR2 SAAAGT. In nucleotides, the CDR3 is TGTGCCAGCAGTCTAACCGGGACAGGGGGAGCCCATGAAAAACTGTGTTTT. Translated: CASSLTGTGGAHEKLCF.

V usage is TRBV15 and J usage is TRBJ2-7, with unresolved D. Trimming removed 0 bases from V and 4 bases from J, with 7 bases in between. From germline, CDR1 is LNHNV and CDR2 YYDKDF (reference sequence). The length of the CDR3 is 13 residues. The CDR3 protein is CATSRDWAYEQYF. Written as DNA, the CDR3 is TGTGCCACCAGCAGAGACTGGGCGTACGAGCAGTACTTC.

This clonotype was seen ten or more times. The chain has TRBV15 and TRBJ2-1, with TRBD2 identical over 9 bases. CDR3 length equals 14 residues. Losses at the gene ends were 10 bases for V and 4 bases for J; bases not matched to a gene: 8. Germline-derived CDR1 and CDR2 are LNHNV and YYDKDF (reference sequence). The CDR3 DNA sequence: TGTGCCATCCAGGCGACTAGCGGATACAATGAGCAGTTCTTC. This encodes CAIQATSGYNEQFF.

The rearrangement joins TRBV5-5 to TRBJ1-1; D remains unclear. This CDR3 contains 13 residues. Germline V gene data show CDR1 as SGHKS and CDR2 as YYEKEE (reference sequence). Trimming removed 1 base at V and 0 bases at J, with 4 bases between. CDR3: CASSLPVNTEAFF. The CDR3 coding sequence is TGTGCCAGCAGCTTGCCCGTGAACACTGAAGCTTTCTTT.

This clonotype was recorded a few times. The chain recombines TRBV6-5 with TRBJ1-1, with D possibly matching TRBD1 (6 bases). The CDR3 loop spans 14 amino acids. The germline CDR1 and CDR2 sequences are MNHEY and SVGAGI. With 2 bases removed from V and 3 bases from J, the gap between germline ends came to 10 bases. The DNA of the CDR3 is TGTGCCAGCAGTTACGAGGGGGGGTACACTGAAGCTTTCTTT. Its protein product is CASSYEGGYTEAFF.

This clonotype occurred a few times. The CDR3 spells CASSLRVSNYGYTF. As DNA, the CDR3 is TGTGCCAGCAGTTTGAGAGTCTCTAACTATGGCTACACCTTC. This chain joins TRBV27 and TRBJ1-2; D is uncertain. This CDR3 spans 14 amino acids. Trimming took 3 bases from V and 0 from J, leaving 8 bases between them. CDR1 is MNHEY, CDR2 SMNVEV, per germline (reference sequence).

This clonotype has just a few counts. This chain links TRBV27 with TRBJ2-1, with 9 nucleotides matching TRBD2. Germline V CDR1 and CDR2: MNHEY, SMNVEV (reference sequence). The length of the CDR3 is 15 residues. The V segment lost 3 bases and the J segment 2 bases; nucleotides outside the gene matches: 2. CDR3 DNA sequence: TGTGCCAGCAGTTTTAGCGGGAGCCCCTACAATGAGCAGTTCTTC. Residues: CASSFSGSPYNEQFF.

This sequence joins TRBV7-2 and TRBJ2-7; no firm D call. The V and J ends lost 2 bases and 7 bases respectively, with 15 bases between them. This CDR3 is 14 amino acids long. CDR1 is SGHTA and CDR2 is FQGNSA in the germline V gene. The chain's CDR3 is CASSLSPTAPEQYF. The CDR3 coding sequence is TGTGCCAGCAGCTTATCCCCGACTGCCCCTGAGCAGTACTTC.

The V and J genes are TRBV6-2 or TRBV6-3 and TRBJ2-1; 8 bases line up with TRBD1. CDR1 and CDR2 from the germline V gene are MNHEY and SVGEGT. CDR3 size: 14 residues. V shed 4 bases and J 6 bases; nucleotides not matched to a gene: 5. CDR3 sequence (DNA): TGTGCCAGCAGTTCAGGGACAGGCCTCAATGAGCAGTTCTTC. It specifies CASSSGTGLNEQFF.

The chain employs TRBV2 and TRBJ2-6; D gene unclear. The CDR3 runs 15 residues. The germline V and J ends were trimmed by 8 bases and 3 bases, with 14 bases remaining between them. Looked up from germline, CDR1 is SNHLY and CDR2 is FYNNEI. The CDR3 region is CASFAVSRGANVLTF. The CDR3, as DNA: TGTGCCAGCTTCGCCGTTAGCCGTGGGGCCAACGTCCTGACTTTC.

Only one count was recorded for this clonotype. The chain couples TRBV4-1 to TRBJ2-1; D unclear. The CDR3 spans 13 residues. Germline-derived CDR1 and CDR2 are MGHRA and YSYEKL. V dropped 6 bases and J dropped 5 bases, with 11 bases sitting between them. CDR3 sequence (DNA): TGCGCCAGCAGACCCGGGCCTAACAATGAGCAGTTCTTC. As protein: CASRPGPNNEQFF.

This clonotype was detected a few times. The CDR3 region is CASSGGTVNTEAFF. The CDR3 DNA follows: TGTGCCAGCAGTGGAGGGACGGTGAACACTGAAGCTTTCTTT. This chain links TRBV27 with TRBJ1-1, with D possibly TRBD1 on 5 matching bases. The CDR3 extends over 14 amino acids. V lost 5 bases and J 0 bases, leaving 10 bases between the germline ends. Per the germline V gene, CDR1 is MNHEY and CDR2 is SMNVEV (reference sequence).

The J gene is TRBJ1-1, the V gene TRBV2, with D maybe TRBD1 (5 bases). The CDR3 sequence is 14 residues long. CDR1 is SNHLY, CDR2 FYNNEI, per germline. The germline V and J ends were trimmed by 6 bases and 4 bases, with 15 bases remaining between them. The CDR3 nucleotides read TGTGCCAGCAGAAGGATCCGCGGGGGCACTGAAGCTTTCTTT. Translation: CASRRIRGGTEAFF.

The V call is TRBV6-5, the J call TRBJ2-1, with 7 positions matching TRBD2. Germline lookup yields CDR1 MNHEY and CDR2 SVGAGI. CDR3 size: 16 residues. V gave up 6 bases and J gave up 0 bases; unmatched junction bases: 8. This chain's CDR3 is CASRRTRLSSYNEQFF. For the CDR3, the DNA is TGTGCCAGCAGACGGACTAGGTTGAGCTCCTACAATGAGCAGTTCTTC.

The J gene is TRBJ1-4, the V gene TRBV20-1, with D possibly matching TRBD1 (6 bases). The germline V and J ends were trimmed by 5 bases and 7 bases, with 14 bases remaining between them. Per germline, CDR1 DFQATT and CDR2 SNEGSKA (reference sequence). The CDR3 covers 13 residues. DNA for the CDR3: TGCAGTGCTGTCGACAGGAAGGGTGAAAAACTGTTTTTT. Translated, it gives CSAVDRKGEKLFF.

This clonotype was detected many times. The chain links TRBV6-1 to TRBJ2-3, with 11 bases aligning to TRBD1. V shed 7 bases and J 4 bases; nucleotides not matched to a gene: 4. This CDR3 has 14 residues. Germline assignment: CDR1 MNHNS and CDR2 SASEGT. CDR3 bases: TGTGCCAGCACGCCGGGACAGGGGGCAGATACGCAGTATTTT. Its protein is CASTPGQGADTQYF.

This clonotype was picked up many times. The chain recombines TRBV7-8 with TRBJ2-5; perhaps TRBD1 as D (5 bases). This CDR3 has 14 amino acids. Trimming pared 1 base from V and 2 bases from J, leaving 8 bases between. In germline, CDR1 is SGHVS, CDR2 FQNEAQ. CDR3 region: CASSLVGDQETQYF. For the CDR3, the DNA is TGTGCCAGCAGCTTAGTAGGGGATCAAGAGACCCAGTACTTC.

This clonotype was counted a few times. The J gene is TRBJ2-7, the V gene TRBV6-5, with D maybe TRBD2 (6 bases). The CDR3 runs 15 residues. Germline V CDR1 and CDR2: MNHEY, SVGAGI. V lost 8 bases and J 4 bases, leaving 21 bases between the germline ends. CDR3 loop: CASGYQVSSVYEQYF. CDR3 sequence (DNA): TGTGCCAGCGGCTACCAGGTATCTAGCGTGTACGAGCAGTACTTC.

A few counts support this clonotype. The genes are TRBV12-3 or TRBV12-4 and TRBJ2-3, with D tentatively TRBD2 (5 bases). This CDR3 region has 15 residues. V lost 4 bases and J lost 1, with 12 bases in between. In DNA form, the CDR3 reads TGTGCCAGCAGTTCTCGGGGTATAGGCACAGATACGCAGTATTTT. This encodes CASSSRGIGTDTQYF.

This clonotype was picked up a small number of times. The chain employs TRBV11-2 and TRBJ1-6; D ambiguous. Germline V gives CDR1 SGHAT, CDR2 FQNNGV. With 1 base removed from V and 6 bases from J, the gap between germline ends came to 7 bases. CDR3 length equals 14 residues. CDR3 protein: CASSLADPNSPLHF. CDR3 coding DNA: TGTGCCAGCAGCTTAGCGGACCCTAATTCACCCCTCCACTTT.

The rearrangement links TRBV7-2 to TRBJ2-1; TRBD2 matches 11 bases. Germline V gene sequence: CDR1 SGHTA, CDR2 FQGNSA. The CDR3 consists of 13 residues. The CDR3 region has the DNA TGTGTCTCTAGCGGGAGGATAGAGGGGGAGCAGTTCTTC. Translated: CVSSGRIEGEQFF.

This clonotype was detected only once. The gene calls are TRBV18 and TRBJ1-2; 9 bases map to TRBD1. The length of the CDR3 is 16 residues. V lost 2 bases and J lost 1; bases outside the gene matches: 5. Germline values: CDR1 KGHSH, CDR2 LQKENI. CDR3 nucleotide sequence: TGTGCCAGCTCACCAACTTGGACAGGGGATAACTATGGCTACACCTTC. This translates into CASSPTWTGDNYGYTF. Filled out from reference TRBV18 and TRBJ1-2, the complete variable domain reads NAGVMQNPRHLVRRRGQEARLRCSPMKGHSHVYWYRQLPEEGLKFMVYLQKENIIDESGMPKERFSAEFPKEGPSILRIQQVVRGDSAAYFCASSPTWTGDNYGYTFGSGTRLTVV.

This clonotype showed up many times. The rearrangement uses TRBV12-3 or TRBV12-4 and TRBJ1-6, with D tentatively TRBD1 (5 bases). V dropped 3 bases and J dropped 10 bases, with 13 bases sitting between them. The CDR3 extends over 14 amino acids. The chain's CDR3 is CASSFQGSESPLHF. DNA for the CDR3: TGTGCCAGCAGTTTCCAGGGATCGGAATCACCCCTCCACTTT.

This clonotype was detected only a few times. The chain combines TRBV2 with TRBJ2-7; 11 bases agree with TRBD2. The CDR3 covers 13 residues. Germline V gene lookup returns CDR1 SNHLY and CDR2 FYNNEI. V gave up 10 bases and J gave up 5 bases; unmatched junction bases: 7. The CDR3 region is CATLLAGEDEQYF. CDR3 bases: TGTGCCACCCTACTAGCGGGGGAAGACGAGCAGTACTTC.

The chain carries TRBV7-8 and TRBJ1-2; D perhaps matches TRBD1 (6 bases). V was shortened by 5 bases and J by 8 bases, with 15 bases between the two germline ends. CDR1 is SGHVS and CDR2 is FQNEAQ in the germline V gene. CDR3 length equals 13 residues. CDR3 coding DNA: TGTGCCAGCAGCATAAGACAGGCGGAAGGCTACACCTTC. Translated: CASSIRQAEGYTF.

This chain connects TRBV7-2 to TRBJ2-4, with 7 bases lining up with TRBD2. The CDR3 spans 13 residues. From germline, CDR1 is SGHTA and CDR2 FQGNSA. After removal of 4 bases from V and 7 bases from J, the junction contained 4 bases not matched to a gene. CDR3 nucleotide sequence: TGTGCCAGCAGCTCCGGGGGGAGGAACATTCAGTACTTC. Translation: CASSSGGRNIQYF.